The 14 T cell receptor beta chains reported below all come from one sample, sequenced in a study of identical twins. One entry per CDR3 protein, called by TCRdb with MiXCR from the 5' RACE reads. The sample lists hundreds of thousands of distinct CDR3 sequences, under 9% seen once, with 0.85% to 1% in the top ten. The sample also formed part of further work on yellow fever vaccine responses in identical twins.

The sample consisted of PBMCs. Receptors originate from a woman under 30 in good health.

The table lists this clonotype with many counts. DNA for the CDR3: TGTGCCAGCAGCCTCCGCGGTGGGGACCCCGAGCAGTTCTTC. Protein: CASSLRGGDPEQFF. The rearrangement joins TRBV4-2 to TRBJ2-1; D may correspond to TRBD1 or TRBD2 (5 bases each). V was pared by 4 bases and J by 10 bases, with 17 bases between. In germline, CDR1 is LGHNA, CDR2 YNFKEQ. CDR3 size: 14 residues.

This clonotype was seen a handful of times. J is TRBJ2-1 and V is TRBV12-3 or TRBV12-4; TRBD1 or TRBD2 may be the D gene (6 bases each). V lost 4 bases, J lost 12 bases, and 16 bases lay in between. The CDR3 extends over 13 amino acids. The DNA of the CDR3 is TGTGCCAGCAGTTCCTACGAACAGGGAGGGCAGTTCTTC. It is translated as CASSSYEQGGQFF.

The sample holds a few counts of this clonotype. The chain carries TRBV5-1 and TRBJ1-4; 10 bases match TRBD1. V lost 4 bases and J lost 6; bases outside the gene matches: 9. Germline CDR1 is SGHRS and CDR2 is YFSETQ. This CDR3 spans 16 amino acids. The CDR3 DNA reads as TGCGCCAGCAGCCCCCAAGGACAGGGGGGGGATGAAAAACTGTTTTTT. Its protein is CASSPQGQGGDEKLFF.

This clonotype has only a few counts. The chain combines TRBV5-1 with TRBJ2-7, with a possible D match to TRBD1 (6 bases). V gave up 5 bases and J gave up 0 bases, with 12 bases separating them. Germline V CDR1 and CDR2: SGHRS, YFSETQ. The CDR3 is made up of 14 amino acids. CDR3 bases: TGCGCCAGCAGGGGACACCTTACCTCCTACGAGCAGTACTTC. Protein sequence: CASRGHLTSYEQYF.

As to this clonotype: This may come from a read error, since a much larger clone is one base off. The J gene is TRBJ2-7, the V gene TRBV3-1, with TRBD2 matching 9 bases. This CDR3 has 15 amino acids. Germline lookup yields CDR1 LGHDT and CDR2 YNNKEL (reference sequence). DNA for the CDR3: TGTGCCAGCTGCCAAGGACTAGCGAGCTCCTACGAGCAGTACTTC. This translates into CASCQGLASSYEQYF.

The chain carries TRBV7-2 and TRBJ2-4; the D gene could be TRBD1 or TRBD2 (5 bases each). This CDR3 comprises 17 residues. Germline V gene lookup returns CDR1 SGHTA and CDR2 FQGNSA. The ends were cut back, 0 bases at V and 6 bases at J, with 18 bases in the middle. Here the CDR3 DNA reads TGTGCCAGCAGCTTAGCGTACCGAGGGGACGGTGGAAACATTCAGTACTTC. It specifies CASSLAYRGDGGNIQYF.

The chain employs TRBV5-1 and TRBJ2-1, with D possibly matching TRBD2 (5 bases). Trimming stripped 0 bases from V and 5 bases from J, with 21 bases between. Germline CDR1 reads SGHRS; CDR2 reads YFSETQ. The CDR3 length is 18 residues. The CDR3: CASSLGEQRRQRNNEQFF. The CDR3 bases are TGCGCCAGCAGCTTGGGGGAACAGCGGAGGCAAAGGAACAATGAGCAGTTCTTC. Full variable domain (missing parts from reference TRBV5-1 and TRBJ2-1): KAGVTQTPRYLIKTRGQQVTLSCSPISGHRSVSWYQQTPGQGLQFLFEYFSETQRNKGNFPGRFSGRQFSNSRSEMNVSTLELGDSALYLCASSLGEQRRQRNNEQFFGPGTRLTVL.

J is TRBJ1-1 and V is TRBV9; no definite D call. The CDR3 sequence is 16 residues long. Germline V gene data show CDR1 as SGDLS and CDR2 as YYNGEE. With 4 bases removed from V and 2 bases from J, the gap between germline ends came to 18 bases. This CDR3 reads CASSQNLEAPNTEAFF. CDR3 bases: TGTGCCAGCAGCCAGAATCTGGAAGCCCCCAACACTGAAGCTTTCTTT. The variable domain in full, with the rest retrieved from reference TRBV9 and TRBJ1-1, is DSGVTQTPKHLITATGQRVTLRCSPRSGDLSVYWYQQSLDQGLQFLIQYYNGEERAKGNILERFSAQQFPDLHSELNLSSLELGDSALYFCASSQNLEAPNTEAFFGQGTRLTVV.

This clonotype has only a few counts. A much larger clone sits a single nucleotide away, making a read error possible. This chain joins TRBV3-1 and TRBJ2-2; D is unclear. The germline V and J ends were trimmed by 2 bases and 6 bases, with 4 bases remaining between them. There are 12 residues in the CDR3. Germline V CDR1 and CDR2: LGHDT, YNNKEL (reference sequence). CDR3 DNA sequence: TGTGCCAGCAGCCAATTCGCCGGGGAGCTGTTTTTT. This gives the protein CASSQFAGELFF.

Many counts were recorded for this clonotype. The chain couples TRBV7-2 to TRBJ1-1; tentative D call: TRBD1 (5 bases). Trimming removed 2 bases from V and 2 bases from J, with 18 bases in between. This CDR3 region has 17 residues. From germline, CDR1 is SGHTA and CDR2 FQGNSA. The CDR3 loop reads CASSLRGFSRINTEAFF. The CDR3 nucleotides are TGTGCCAGCAGCTTAAGGGGTTTTTCCAGAATAAACACTGAAGCTTTCTTT. The variable domain in full, completed from reference TRBV7-2 and TRBJ1-1, reads GAGVSQSPSNKVTEKGKDVELRCDPISGHTALYWYRQSLGQGLEFLIYFQGNSAPDKSGLPSDRFSAERTGGSVSTLTIQRTQQEDSAVYLCASSLRGFSRINTEAFFGQGTRLTVV.

In its sample, this clonotype was seen a few times. This chain joins TRBV24-1 and TRBJ2-3; 8 bases fit TRBD2. The ends lost 4 bases at V and 6 bases at J; junction bases unmatched: 17. The germline CDR1 and CDR2 sequences are KGHDR and SFDVKD. The CDR3 consists of 18 residues. Written as DNA, the CDR3 is TGTGCCACCAGTGACGACAGCCTAACTAGCGGTTGGGGGGATACGCAGTATTTT. It encodes CATSDDSLTSGWGDTQYF.

There are a few counts of this clonotype. The V gene is TRBV10-3, the J gene TRBJ2-7; 7 bases map to TRBD1. J was trimmed by 2 bases and V by 2 bases; bases with no gene match: 9. Germline CDR1 ENHRY, CDR2 SYGVKD. CDR3 length equals 16 residues. As DNA, the CDR3 is TGTGCCATCAGTGAGCCAGCAGGACAGGTCCCCTACGAGCAGTACTTC. It yields the protein CAISEPAGQVPYEQYF.

This clonotype was seen only a few times. The chain has TRBV4-1 and TRBJ1-3; tentative D call: TRBD1 (5 bases). Trimming shortened V by 0 bases and J by 2 bases, and 11 bases separated the two germline ends. CDR3 length equals 16 residues. Germline V gene lookup returns CDR1 MGHRA and CDR2 YSYEKL. The CDR3 DNA is TGCGCCAGCAGCCAAGATGGGTTGGGGGCTGGAAACACCATATATTTT. This translates into CASSQDGLGAGNTIYF.

V usage is TRBV5-5 and J usage is TRBJ1-2; D is unclear. The CDR3 covers 12 residues. Germline values: CDR1 SGHKS, CDR2 YYEKEE (reference sequence). V gave up 1 base and J gave up 3 bases, with 4 bases separating them. This CDR3 is CASSLTDYGYTF. DNA for the CDR3: TGTGCCAGCAGCTTGACAGACTATGGCTACACCTTC. Drawing the rest from reference TRBV5-5 and TRBJ1-2, the complete variable domain is DAGVTQSPTHLIKTRGQQVTLRCSPISGHKSVSWYQQVLGQGPQFIFQYYEKEERGRGNFPDRFSARQFPNYSSELNVNALLLGDSALYLCASSLTDYGYTFGSGTRLTVV.